What follows are 25 T cell receptor beta chains derived from one specimen sequenced in a study of blood T cells in healthy people across ages. Primers used in a second PCR of roughly 6 to 12 cycles were a sample-barcoded 5' primer and a J-beta primer mix. TCRdb re-called the 5' RACE reads with MiXCR, one entry per CDR3 protein. Altogether roughly 1.7 million distinct CDR3 sequences are present, about 35% being singletons, with the ten largest covering about 11%. Sequenced sample: blood. The receptors shown here come from a woman aged 25 to 45 in good health.

This clonotype was detected a few times. The gene calls are TRBV7-7 and TRBJ2-3, with TRBD2 matching over 10 bases. The CDR3 runs to 15 residues. Trimming cost V 5 bases and J 6 bases; bases outside gene matches: 8. CDR1 is SSHAT, CDR2 FNYEAQ, per germline (reference sequence). DNA for the CDR3: TGTGCCAGCAGCCCCTTGTTTAGCGGGGGGGATACGCAGTATTTT. As protein: CASSPLFSGGDTQYF.

The genes are TRBV18 and TRBJ1-1; 7 nucleotides line up with TRBD1. Germline lookup yields CDR1 KGHSH and CDR2 LQKENI. After removal of 5 bases from V and 1 base from J, the junction contained 7 bases not matched to a gene. The CDR3 extends over 15 amino acids. CDR3 sequence: CASSAGDSQNTEAFF. In DNA form, the CDR3 reads TGTGCCAGCTCAGCAGGGGACAGCCAGAACACTGAAGCTTTCTTT. The full variable domain, its missing parts supplied by reference TRBV18 and TRBJ1-1, is NAGVMQNPRHLVRRRGQEARLRCSPMKGHSHVYWYRQLPEEGLKFMVYLQKENIIDESGMPKERFSAEFPKEGPSILRIQQVVRGDSAAYFCASSAGDSQNTEAFFGQGTRLTVV.

This clonotype has more than one count but fewer than ten. The rearrangement uses TRBV7-9 and TRBJ2-3; 7 bases match TRBD1. The CDR3 is 16 amino acids. CDR1 SEHNR and CDR2 FQNEAQ come from the germline V gene (reference sequence). J gave up 1 base and V 5 bases, and 9 bases lay outside the gene matches. CDR3 protein: CASSNQTGFRTDTQYF. The CDR3 DNA reads as TGTGCCAGCAGCAACCAGACAGGGTTCCGCACAGATACGCAGTATTTT.

The sample holds one count of this clonotype. The rearrangement uses TRBV20-1 and TRBJ2-3, with 14 nucleotides matching TRBD2. This CDR3 region has 17 residues. Trimming removed 6 bases from V and 6 bases from J; junction bases left unmatched: 14. Germline CDR1 reads DFQATT; CDR2 reads SNEGSKA (reference sequence). CDR3 DNA sequence: TGCAGTGCCCCGAAGGGGGGACTAGCGGGAGTAGCGGATACGCAGTATTTT. Translation: CSAPKGGLAGVADTQYF.

The chain uses TRBV20-1 and TRBJ1-2; D perhaps matches TRBD1 (6 bases). Germline-derived CDR1 and CDR2 are DFQATT and SNEGSKA (reference sequence). The CDR3 extends over 16 amino acids. Trimming took off 0 bases at V and 5 bases at J, with 19 bases between the two ends. The DNA for the CDR3 is TGCAGTGCTAGAGATCTCAGGACAGAGGATTCTTATGGCTACACCTTC. It specifies CSARDLRTEDSYGYTF.

Notes on this clonotype: Compared with germline, one end of the junction differs, possibly owing to a read error. The V gene is TRBV25-1, the J gene TRBJ1-2; D perhaps matches TRBD1 (5 bases). Germline lookup yields CDR1 MGHDK and CDR2 SYGVNS. The CDR3 covers 15 residues. The CDR3 loop reads CASSESRDFSYGYTF. The CDR3 nucleotides are TGCGCCAGCAGTGAATCCAGGGACTTTAGCTATGGCTACACCTTC.

This clonotype has just a few counts. In DNA, the CDR3 is TGTGCCAGCAGCCTAAGGCTGGCAGGCGAAAGCTCCTACGAGCAGTACTTC. The encoded protein is CASSLRLAGESSYEQYF. The J gene is TRBJ2-7, the V gene TRBV28; no definite D call. V lost 6 bases to trimming and J lost 0 bases, with 21 bases between them. The CDR3 covers 17 residues. Germline V gene data show CDR1 as MDHEN and CDR2 as SYDVKM.

This clonotype appeared many times. The chain couples TRBV20-1 to TRBJ2-5; D unclear. Deletions cut 5 bases from V and 4 bases from J, with 8 bases between. This CDR3 region has 11 residues. The germline V gene encodes CDR1 DFQATT and CDR2 SNEGSKA (reference sequence). The CDR3 loop is CSAVGSETQYF. CDR3 DNA sequence: TGCAGTGCTGTGGGGTCAGAGACCCAGTACTTC.

This clonotype was recorded a few times. The CDR3 region is CASSYAGERSPYEQYF. CDR3 nucleotide sequence: TGTGCCAGCAGTTACGCGGGGGAGCGGTCCCCCTACGAGCAGTACTTC. This chain uses TRBV6-5 with TRBJ2-7; TRBD2 matches at 7 bases. With V trimmed by 2 bases and J by 2 bases, 9 bases remained unmatched. The germline V gene encodes CDR1 MNHEY and CDR2 SVGAGI. There are 16 residues in the CDR3.

This clonotype occurred a few times. In DNA form, the CDR3 reads TGCAGTGCTAGCGGGGGGGATCTTTACGAGCAGTACTTC. This sequence encodes CSASGGDLYEQYF. The chain is built from TRBV20-1 and TRBJ2-7; TRBD2 matches at 8 bases. This CDR3 has 13 residues. Looked up from germline, CDR1 is DFQATT and CDR2 is SNEGSKA (reference sequence). V lost 3 bases to trimming and J lost 4 bases; unmatched junction nucleotides: 5.

This clonotype turned up a few times. One base away lies a much larger clone, so this may be a sequencing read error. CDR3 amino acids: CASSQWGLTDTQYF. In DNA form, the CDR3 reads TGTGCCAGCAGCCAGTGGGGCCTCACAGATACGCAGTATTTT. The J gene is TRBJ2-3, the V gene TRBV3-1, with a tentative D call TRBD1 (5 bases). Per germline, CDR1 LGHDT and CDR2 YNNKEL (reference sequence). CDR3 length: 14 residues. V dropped 3 bases and J dropped 2 bases, with 9 bases sitting between them.

This clonotype has only a few counts. The V call is TRBV11-3, the J call TRBJ2-3; no firm D call. V shed 5 bases and J shed 4 bases, with 13 bases lying between them. The CDR3 runs to 14 residues. Germline CDR1 SGHNT, CDR2 YENEEA. Here the CDR3 reads CASSPRSKADTQYF. Written as DNA, the CDR3 is TGTGCCAGCAGCCCAAGGTCGAAGGCAGATACGCAGTATTTT. Full variable domain (remainder filled in from reference TRBV11-3 and TRBJ2-3): EAGVVQSPRYKIIEKKQPVAFWCNPISGHNTLYWYLQNLGQGPELLIRYENEEAVDDSQLPKDRFSAERLKGVDSTLKIQPAELGDSAVYLCASSPRSKADTQYFGPGTRLTVL.

The CDR3 protein is CASSIQGTGVNEQFF. CDR3 nucleotide sequence: TGCGCCAGCAGCATACAAGGGACAGGGGTCAATGAGCAGTTCTTC. V gene TRBV5-1 combines with J gene TRBJ2-1, with 10 bases that match TRBD1. Germline V lookup: CDR1 SGHRS, CDR2 YFSETQ. The V and J ends lost 4 bases and 6 bases, in that order; junction bases with no gene match: 7. This CDR3 is 15 amino acids long.

This chain joins TRBV20-1 and TRBJ2-5, with a weak D call TRBD2 (5 bases). V dropped 3 bases and J dropped 5 bases, with 10 bases sitting between them. Germline V gene data show CDR1 as DFQATT and CDR2 as SNEGSKA (reference sequence). The CDR3 covers 12 residues. As DNA, the CDR3 is TGCAGTGCTAGCGATAGGGAGGAGACCCAGTACTTC. Its protein is CSASDREETQYF.

A note on this clonotype: A read error may be the cause here, since a much bigger clone is one base away. The V gene is TRBV4-2, the J gene TRBJ2-6, with a weak D call TRBD1 (5 bases). This CDR3 has 15 amino acids. CDR1 is LGHNA and CDR2 is YNFKEQ in the germline V gene. The CDR3 protein is CASSQTDTGANVPTF. The CDR3 nucleotides read TGTGCCAGCAGCCAGACAGACACTGGGGCCAACGTCCCGACTTTC.

The CDR3 DNA follows: TGCGCCAGCAGCCAAGAGGGGGGAACTACCTATGGCTACACCTTC. This gives the protein CASSQEGGTTYGYTF. V and J are TRBV4-1 and TRBJ1-2, with D possibly TRBD1 on 5 matching bases. V was pared by 0 bases and J by 4 bases, with 12 bases between. Germline CDR1 and CDR2: MGHRA and YSYEKL. The CDR3 has 15 residues.

The count of this clonotype is one. The chain employs TRBV15 and TRBJ2-2; 11 positions match TRBD2. From germline, CDR1 is LNHNV and CDR2 YYDKDF (reference sequence). This CDR3 spans 16 amino acids. J was trimmed by 5 bases and V by 1 base; bases with no gene match: 3. The CDR3 here is CATSRGGLADTGELFF. DNA for the CDR3: TGTGCCACCAGCAGAGGGGGACTAGCGGATACCGGGGAGCTGTTTTTT.

In this sample, this clonotype turned up a few times. The V gene is TRBV2, the J gene TRBJ1-5, with D unclear. V lost 2 bases to trimming and J lost 7 bases, with 9 bases between them. Germline lookup yields CDR1 SNHLY and CDR2 FYNNEI. CDR3 length: 13 residues. CDR3 nucleotides: TGTGCCAGCAGTGAATGGTCCAGGCAGCCCCAGCATTTT. Translated, it gives CASSEWSRQPQHF.

The rearrangement links TRBV5-6 to TRBJ2-7, with D unclear. Per the germline V gene, CDR1 is SGHDT and CDR2 is YYEEEE. V was clipped by 2 bases and J by 2 bases, with 14 bases between them. This CDR3 is built from 15 residues. For the CDR3, the DNA is TGTGCCAGCAGCTTTGGGCGGAGCCCGACCTACGAGCAGTACTTC. Encoded protein: CASSFGRSPTYEQYF.

V is TRBV18 and J is TRBJ2-7; no reliable D call. V lost 3 bases to trimming and J lost 4 bases, with 16 bases between them. The CDR3 has 15 residues. Germline-derived CDR1 and CDR2 are KGHSH and LQKENI. CDR3 in amino acids: CASSPLSLSPYEQYF. DNA for the CDR3: TGTGCCAGCTCACCCCTCTCACTTAGTCCGTACGAGCAGTACTTC.

Only a few counts were recorded for this clonotype. This rearrangement joins TRBV6-4 to TRBJ2-1; 11 nucleotides line up with TRBD2. Per the germline V gene, CDR1 is MRHNA and CDR2 is SNTAGT. V lost 8 bases and J lost 0; bases outside the gene matches: 15. CDR3 length equals 19 residues. CDR3 loop: CASPRGGLAAKSSYNEQFF. The CDR3 bases are TGTGCCAGCCCCCGAGGGGGACTAGCGGCTAAAAGCTCCTACAATGAGCAGTTCTTC.

The chain uses TRBV6-1 and TRBJ2-3, with D possibly being TRBD1 or TRBD2 (5 bases each). The CDR3 sequence is 13 residues long. Trimming cost V 3 bases and J 10 bases, with 14 bases left between them. Germline CDR1 reads MNHNS; CDR2 reads SASEGT. The CDR3 loop is CASSDQQWDPQYF. CDR3 nucleotide sequence: TGTGCCAGCAGTGACCAGCAGTGGGACCCGCAGTATTTT.

The chain employs TRBV29-1 and TRBJ2-3, with 9 bases identical to TRBD2. The junction had 6 bases not matched to a gene; V was cut back by 2 bases and J by 0 bases. Germline loops: CDR1 SQVTM, CDR2 ANQGSEA. The CDR3 is 16 amino acids. The CDR3 DNA sequence: TGCAGCGTTGAAAATGGGCGGGGGGGTAGCACAGATACGCAGTATTTT. Its translation is CSVENGRGGSTDTQYF.

The J gene is TRBJ1-1, the V gene TRBV6-6; TRBD1 aligns across 7 bases. The V gene end was trimmed by 7 bases and the J gene end by 1 base; junction bases not matched to a gene: 12. CDR1 and CDR2 from the germline V gene are MNHNY and SVGAGI (reference sequence). This CDR3 spans 16 amino acids. The CDR3, as DNA: TGTGCCAGCATTTCAGAAAGGGGGCGAGGGAACACTGAAGCTTTCTTT. It codes for CASISERGRGNTEAFF.

This chain links TRBV20-1 with TRBJ2-4; D is unresolved. The J call may be in error: the DNA end matches TRBJ2-7 better. This CDR3 is 14 amino acids long. CDR1 is DFQATT, CDR2 SNEGSKA, per germline (reference sequence). In DNA form, the CDR3 reads TGCAGTGCTAGAGATAGGCAGAACTCCTACGAGCAGTACTTC. This gives the protein CSARDRQNSYEQYF.